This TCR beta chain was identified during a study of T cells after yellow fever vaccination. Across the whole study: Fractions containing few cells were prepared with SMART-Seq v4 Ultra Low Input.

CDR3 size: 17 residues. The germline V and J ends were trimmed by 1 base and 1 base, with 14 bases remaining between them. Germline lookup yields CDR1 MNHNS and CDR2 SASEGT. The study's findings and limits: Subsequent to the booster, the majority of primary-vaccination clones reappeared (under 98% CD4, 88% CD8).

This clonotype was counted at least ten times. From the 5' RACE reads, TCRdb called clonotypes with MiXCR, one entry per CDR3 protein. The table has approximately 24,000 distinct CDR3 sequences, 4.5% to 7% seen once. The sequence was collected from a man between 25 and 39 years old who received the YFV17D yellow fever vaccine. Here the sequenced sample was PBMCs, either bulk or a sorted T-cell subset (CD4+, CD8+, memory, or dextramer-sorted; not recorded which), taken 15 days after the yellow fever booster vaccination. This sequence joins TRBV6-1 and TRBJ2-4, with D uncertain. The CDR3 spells CASSEDGPSVAKNIQYF. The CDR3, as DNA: TGTGCCAGCAGTGAAGACGGGCCCTCCGTGGCCAAAAACATTCAGTACTTC.